Listed here are 28 T cell receptor beta chains from one sample, sequenced in a study of cytomegalovirus exposure and HLA in healthy donors. The PCR was carried out with 60 Vbeta primers and 13 Jbeta primers. Repertoires were generated with immunoSEQ multiplex PCR, while TCRdb's copy carries only in-frame clones and drops some. The sample shows 90,000 to 150,000 clones, over 80% of them seen only once. Sequences were obtained from PBMCs. These receptors were collected from a middle-aged man in good health and CMV-seronegative.

The V call is TRBV19, the J call TRBJ1-4; 10 bases match TRBD1. V dropped 1 base and J dropped 8; count of bases not matched to a gene: 1. The germline V gene has CDR1 LNHDA and CDR2 SQIVND (reference sequence). The CDR3 is 14 residues long. The CDR3 nucleotides read TGTGCCAGTAGTATAGGGACAGGGGGGGAAAAACTGTTTTTT. Encoded protein: CASSIGTGGEKLFF.

The chain recombines TRBV7-9 with TRBJ1-1; 8 bases agree with TRBD1. The V gene's germline CDR1 is SEHNR and CDR2 FQNEAQ (reference sequence). This CDR3 comprises 17 residues. V dropped 6 bases and J dropped 1; count of bases not matched to a gene: 13. The CDR3 is CASRLSLGDRRNTEAFF. Here the CDR3 DNA reads TGTGCCAGCAGGCTCTCCTTAGGGGACAGGAGGAACACTGAAGCTTTCTTT.

The chain carries TRBV30 and TRBJ2-7, with 8 bases matching TRBD1. Germline CDR1 and CDR2: GTSNPN and SVGIG (reference sequence). V trimming: 5 bases; J trimming: 7 bases; junction bases outside the gene matches: 13. This CDR3 comprises 14 residues. This CDR3 is CAWAKDRVSREQYF. The DNA of the CDR3 is TGTGCCTGGGCAAAGGACAGGGTATCAAGAGAGCAGTACTTC.

The chain carries TRBV28 and TRBJ1-2; the D gene is possibly TRBD1 (5 bases). Germline assignment: CDR1 MDHEN and CDR2 SYDVKM. Trimming took off 7 bases at V and 8 bases at J, with 14 bases between the two ends. The CDR3 covers 12 residues. The CDR3 DNA follows: TGTGCCAGCACCCAGGGAATGCAGGGCTACACCTTC. Its translation: CASTQGMQGYTF.

V and J are TRBV9 and TRBJ2-1; D is possibly TRBD2 (6 bases). V lost 8 bases, J lost 7 bases, and 22 bases lay in between. The CDR3 extends over 15 amino acids. CDR1 and CDR2 from the germline V gene are SGDLS and YYNGEE. The CDR3 coding sequence is TGTGCCAGTTCTCCGGGGGTAGCCTGGGGGAATGAGCAGTTCTTC. This translates into CASSPGVAWGNEQFF.

This sequence joins TRBV28 and TRBJ2-2; no definite D call. This CDR3 comprises 15 residues. Between the trimmed V and J ends, which lost 5 bases and 6 bases, there was a span of 16 bases. CDR1 and CDR2 (germline): MDHEN, SYDVKM. This chain's CDR3 is CASSHPTGYPGELFF. The CDR3 bases are TGTGCCAGCAGTCACCCTACCGGGTACCCCGGGGAGCTGTTTTTT.

This clone was detected only a few times. The chain uses TRBV10-3 and TRBJ1-5; D possibly corresponds to TRBD1 (6 bases). Germline lookup yields CDR1 ENHRY and CDR2 SYGVKD. V lost 5 bases and J 7 bases, leaving 21 bases between the germline ends. There are 16 residues in the CDR3. As DNA, the CDR3 is TGTGCCATCAGTTCTGATCCGATTGGACAGCGGCAGCCCCAGCATTTT. Translation: CAISSDPIGQRQPQHF.

J is TRBJ2-2 and V is TRBV9, with D uncertain. V shed 0 bases and J shed 1 base, with 7 bases lying between them. The CDR3 consists of 15 residues. Germline V gene sequence: CDR1 SGDLS, CDR2 YYNGEE. The CDR3 spells CASSVDGLNTGELFF. The DNA of the CDR3 is TGTGCCAGCAGCGTAGATGGGCTGAACACCGGGGAGCTGTTTTTT.

The J gene is TRBJ2-5, the V gene TRBV6-5, with 9 bases fitting TRBD1. CDR3 length: 14 amino acids. Germline assignment: CDR1 MNHEY and CDR2 SVGAGI. V was clipped by 6 bases and J by 1 base; unmatched bases: 3. This CDR3 is CASRVDRGQETQYF. The CDR3 nucleotides read TGTGCCAGCAGAGTGGACAGGGGCCAAGAGACCCAGTACTTC.

This clone came up once. The chain has TRBV7-2 and TRBJ2-1; a weak D match, TRBD2 (5 bases). The V gene lost 5 bases and the J gene lost 8 bases, with 19 bases spanning the gap. The CDR3 contains 15 residues. In germline, CDR1 is SGHTA, CDR2 FQGNSA. CDR3 coding DNA: TGTGCCAGCAGCGATCAGGACTCACCCTGGGATGAGCAGTTCTTC. This translates into CASSDQDSPWDEQFF.

The chain is built from TRBV6-6 and TRBJ2-7; 16 bases map to TRBD2. This CDR3 is 16 amino acids long. V dropped 6 bases and J dropped 5; count of bases not matched to a gene: 7. CDR1 and CDR2 from the germline V gene are MNHNY and SVGAGI (reference sequence). CDR3 amino acids: CASRGTSGGAEHEQYF. The CDR3 DNA is TGTGCCAGCAGGGGGACTAGCGGGGGGGCGGAGCACGAGCAGTACTTC.

The chain links TRBV2 to TRBJ2-1; TRBD1 might be the D (6 bases). The CDR3 runs 11 residues. The V gene lost 11 bases and the J gene lost 9 bases, with 14 bases spanning the gap. Looked up from germline, CDR1 is SNHLY and CDR2 is FYNNEI. This CDR3 is CAGPRGGEQFF. The CDR3 nucleotides read TGTGCCGGACCCAGGGGTGGTGAGCAGTTCTTC.

This clone was seen just once. This rearrangement joins TRBV4-2 to TRBJ2-1; 9 bases are a match to TRBD2. The CDR3 has 16 amino acids. CDR1 and CDR2 from the germline V gene are LGHNA and YNFKEQ. V shed 1 base, J shed 4 bases, and the junction held 5 bases outside the gene matches. CDR3 in amino acids: CASSQVGGGAYNEQFF. CDR3 bases: TGTGCCAGCAGCCAAGTTGGCGGGGGGGCATACAATGAGCAGTTCTTC.

CDR3 coding DNA: TGTGCCAGCAGCGTAGTTCCCGGGACAGGGCTCTACGAGCAGTACTTC. This sequence encodes CASSVVPGTGLYEQYF. The genes are TRBV9 and TRBJ2-7, with 9 nucleotides matching TRBD1. CDR3 size: 16 residues. V dropped 0 bases and J dropped 3; count of bases not matched to a gene: 7. Per the germline V gene, CDR1 is SGDLS and CDR2 is YYNGEE. The variable domain in full, with the rest retrieved from reference TRBV9 and TRBJ2-7, is DSGVTQTPKHLITATGQRVTLRCSPRSGDLSVYWYQQSLDQGLQFLIQYYNGEERAKGNILERFSAQQFPDLHSELNLSSLELGDSALYFCASSVVPGTGLYEQYFGPGTRLTVT.

V is TRBV5-1 and J is TRBJ2-7; D gene ambiguous. The CDR3 covers 14 residues. V gave up 4 bases and J gave up 4 bases, with 15 bases separating them. CDR1 is SGHRS and CDR2 is YFSETQ in the germline V gene. The CDR3 spells CASSLGRAPYEQYF. The CDR3 bases are TGCGCCAGCAGCCTGGGTCGAGCTCCATACGAGCAGTACTTC.

The chain carries TRBV6-5 and TRBJ1-2, with D possibly matching TRBD1 (6 bases). V lost 6 bases and J 6 bases, leaving 14 bases between the germline ends. Germline values: CDR1 MNHEY, CDR2 SVGAGI. The CDR3 spans 13 residues. CDR3 bases: TGTGCCAGCAGATACGGCGGGGGCGATGGCTACACCTTC. Amino acid sequence: CASRYGGGDGYTF.

The rearrangement joins TRBV5-1 to TRBJ2-7; weak D call: TRBD1 (5 bases). This CDR3 contains 13 residues. CDR1 SGHRS and CDR2 YFSETQ come from the germline V gene. V lost 0 bases to trimming and J lost 6 bases, with 10 bases between them. CDR3 protein: CASSLAQGGEQYF. CDR3 DNA: TGCGCCAGCAGCTTGGCCCAGGGTGGCGAGCAGTACTTC.

The chain links TRBV5-1 to TRBJ2-5; D might be TRBD1 (6 bases). CDR1 SGHRS and CDR2 YFSETQ come from the germline V gene. This CDR3 is built from 14 residues. Trimming shortened V by 4 bases and J by 3 bases, and 13 bases separated the two germline ends. Here the CDR3 reads CASSPQGTKETQYF. In nucleotides, the CDR3 is TGCGCCAGCAGCCCACAGGGTACGAAAGAGACCCAGTACTTC.

The chain joins TRBV1 to TRBJ2-3; the table's D call of TRBD2 was not tested on the DNA. TRBV1 is a documented pseudogene. The CDR3 loop spans 13 amino acids. CDR3 loop: CTSSCEVADTQYF. For the CDR3, the DNA is TGCACCAGCAGCTGCGAGGTCGCAGATACGCAGTATTTT.

This chain joins TRBV28 and TRBJ2-7; 7 positions match TRBD2. Trimming took 7 bases from V and 0 from J; bases not matched to a gene: 9. The CDR3 contains 15 residues. CDR1 and CDR2 from the germline V gene are MDHEN and SYDVKM. The CDR3 coding sequence is TGTGCCAGCATACCCCCCGGGAGGTCCTCCTACGAGCAGTACTTC. Translated: CASIPPGRSSYEQYF.

As for this clone: One end of the junction is discordant with germline, which a read error may explain. This chain uses TRBV7-9 with TRBJ1-1; weak D call: TRBD1 (5 bases). CDR1 is SEHNR, CDR2 FQNEAQ, per germline (reference sequence). The CDR3 covers 12 residues. In DNA form, the CDR3 reads TGTTCCAGCAGCCGACAGTCCACTGAAGCTTTCTTT. The encoded protein is CSSSRQSTEAFF.

There are a few counts of this clone. This chain joins TRBV27 and TRBJ2-7, with 7 bases fitting TRBD2. Germline CDR1 is MNHEY and CDR2 is SMNVEV (reference sequence). Trimming at V came to 3 bases and at J to 3 bases, leaving 5 bases not matched to a gene. This CDR3 is 14 amino acids long. CDR3: CASSLGGEGYEQYF. The CDR3 coding sequence is TGTGCCAGCAGTTTGGGAGGGGAAGGCTACGAGCAGTACTTC.

This clone was counted a single time. The genes are TRBV7-8 and TRBJ2-7; a possible D gene is TRBD2 (5 bases). The V end was cut by 3 bases, the J end by 6 bases, with 21 bases between. The CDR3 is 16 amino acids. Germline V gives CDR1 SGHVS, CDR2 FQNEAQ. This CDR3 reads CASSFRSGPGSREQYF. DNA of the CDR3: TGTGCCAGCAGCTTCCGGTCCGGGCCGGGATCGCGCGAGCAGTACTTC.

This clone was recorded only once. The chain has TRBV4-2 and TRBJ2-7, with TRBD2 identical over 11 bases. The CDR3 spans 15 residues. V lost 1 base and J lost 2; bases outside the gene matches: 1. Germline CDR1 is LGHNA and CDR2 is YNFKEQ. The CDR3 loop is CASSQVGLAAYEQYF. CDR3 in DNA: TGTGCCAGCAGCCAAGTGGGACTAGCGGCCTACGAGCAGTACTTC.

In its sample, this clone was seen a few times. The chain carries TRBV4-3 and TRBJ2-1, with 9 nucleotides matching TRBD1. J gave up 9 bases and V 0 bases, and 9 bases lay outside the gene matches. CDR1 LGHNA and CDR2 YSLEER come from the germline V gene. The CDR3 loop spans 16 amino acids. The CDR3 protein is CASSQDPYRGLFEQFF. As DNA, the CDR3 is TGCGCCAGCAGCCAAGACCCCTACAGGGGGCTATTTGAGCAGTTCTTC.

The V and J genes are TRBV7-8 and TRBJ2-7; 7 bases match TRBD1. CDR1 and CDR2 from the germline V gene are SGHVS and FQNEAQ. V gave up 3 bases and J gave up 9 bases; unmatched junction bases: 20. CDR3 size: 17 residues. This CDR3 reads CASSFAQRDSPPSVQYF. The CDR3 DNA is TGTGCCAGCAGCTTTGCCCAAAGGGACAGCCCACCGTCTGTGCAGTACTTC.

The CDR3 loop is CASSARDRGLNEQFF. The CDR3 bases are TGTGCCAGCAGCGCGAGGGACAGGGGGCTCAATGAGCAGTTCTTC. This chain joins TRBV7-9 and TRBJ2-1, with TRBD1 matching 12 bases. The germline V gene encodes CDR1 SEHNR and CDR2 FQNEAQ (reference sequence). J was trimmed by 6 bases and V by 5 bases; bases with no gene match: 5. CDR3 size: 15 residues.

This chain uses TRBV7-9 with TRBJ2-1, with 13 bases identical to TRBD2. CDR1 is SEHNR, CDR2 FQNEAQ, per germline (reference sequence). The CDR3 spans 15 residues. V was pared by 4 bases and J by 5 bases, with 2 bases of the junction left unmatched. CDR3 nucleotide sequence: TGTGCCAGCAGCTCCGGGACTAGCGGGGACAATGAGCAGTTCTTC. Protein sequence: CASSSGTSGDNEQFF.